Listed here are 31 T cell receptor beta chains from one sample, sequenced in a study of T cells in localized non-small cell lung cancer (dated by TCRdb to about 2020). Libraries were prepared through the immunoSEQ multiplex PCR assay. Drawn from immuneACCESS, this table holds only the in-frame rearrangements with V and J called that TCRdb kept. Clones are partly lost; checked studies trace under half to an unresolved V gene and leave the rest unexplained. Counted in this sample were over 25,000 clones; about 89% of them appeared once. Approximately 5.3% of the sample is in the top ten clones. The material sequenced was PBMCs, taken before any cancer treatment. All receptors derive from a man aged 40 to 69 with stage II lung adenocarcinoma.

The chain couples TRBV19 to TRBJ1-2; tentatively, D is TRBD1 (5 bases). Germline V gives CDR1 LNHDA, CDR2 SQIVND (reference sequence). V gave up 7 bases and J gave up 0 bases, with 12 bases separating them. The CDR3 extends over 14 amino acids. The CDR3 nucleotides read TGTGCCAGTACTAAAGGGGAAGCTAACTATGGCTACACCTTC. Translated: CASTKGEANYGYTF.

The genes are TRBV4-1 and TRBJ2-1, with TRBD2 matching 12 bases. Germline CDR1 is MGHRA and CDR2 is YSYEKL. With 1 base clipped from V and 0 bases from J, the junction kept 7 bases outside the gene matches. The CDR3 is 19 residues long. This CDR3 reads CASSQVGLAGLVSYNEQFF. The DNA for the CDR3 is TGCGCCAGCAGCCAAGTAGGACTAGCGGGGTTGGTCTCCTACAATGAGCAGTTCTTC.

The J gene is TRBJ1-2, the V gene TRBV6-9; D unresolved. The germline CDR1 and CDR2 sequences are MNHGY and SVAAGI. Deletions cut 6 bases from V and 8 bases from J, with 10 bases between. The CDR3 has 11 amino acids. The CDR3 nucleotides are TGTGCCAGCAGCAGGCATAGGGGCTACACCTTC. As protein: CASSRHRGYTF.

The rearrangement joins TRBV12-2 to TRBJ1-5. TRBV12-2 has pseudogene status. This CDR3 region has 15 residues. This chain's CDR3 is CASRLRGGRGQPQHF. CDR3 nucleotide sequence: TGTGCAAGTCGCTTACGTGGGGGGCGCGGTCAGCCCCAGCATTTT.

The chain carries TRBV28 and TRBJ1-2; no clear D gene. Germline V gene data show CDR1 as MDHEN and CDR2 as SYDVKM. The CDR3 is 13 amino acids. V lost 8 bases and J lost 0, with 10 bases in between. CDR3 in DNA: TGTGCCAGCTTGGACGGGACTAACTATGGCTACACCTTC. It encodes CASLDGTNYGYTF.

CDR3 sequence reads: CSASERGTQYF. The CDR3 region has the DNA TGCAGTGCTAGCGAGCGAGGTACGCAGTATTTT. This chain connects TRBV20-1 to TRBJ2-3; no clear D. The CDR3 sequence is 11 residues long. V lost 3 bases and J lost 8, with 9 bases in between. Germline V gene lookup returns CDR1 DFQATT and CDR2 SNEGSKA (reference sequence).

The V gene is TRBV28, the J gene TRBJ1-2; 8 bases fit TRBD1. The V segment lost 7 bases and the J segment 4 bases; nucleotides outside the gene matches: 8. The germline V gene encodes CDR1 MDHEN and CDR2 SYDVKM. The CDR3 totals 14 residues. In DNA, the CDR3 is TGTGCCAGCACCATTAAGGGACAGGCCTATGGCTACACCTTC. This translates into CASTIKGQAYGYTF.

This chain joins TRBV4-1 and TRBJ2-1; 12 positions match TRBD2. V dropped 4 bases and J dropped 7; count of bases not matched to a gene: 5. The germline CDR1 and CDR2 sequences are MGHRA and YSYEKL. CDR3 length: 15 residues. The CDR3 DNA sequence: TGCGCCAGCAGCCCGACTAGCGGGAGACGTAATGAGCAGTTCTTC. It specifies CASSPTSGRRNEQFF.

The V and J genes are TRBV9 and TRBJ2-1, with 14 bases aligning to TRBD2. The CDR3 loop spans 22 amino acids. Germline-derived CDR1 and CDR2 are SGDLS and YYNGEE. The V segment lost 4 bases and the J segment 0 bases; nucleotides outside the gene matches: 18. The CDR3 spells CASSPAGGLAGVRYASYNEQFF. CDR3 in DNA: TGTGCCAGCAGCCCAGCGGGGGGACTAGCGGGAGTTCGTTACGCCTCCTACAATGAGCAGTTCTTC.

The CDR3 loop reads CASSSNTLRGNEQFF. DNA of the CDR3: TGTGCCAGCAGCTCCAATACCCTCAGGGGGAATGAGCAGTTCTTC. V gene TRBV7-3 combines with J gene TRBJ2-1; 7 nucleotides align to TRBD1. The V gene end was trimmed by 4 bases and the J gene end by 7 bases; junction bases not matched to a gene: 10. Germline V gives CDR1 SGHTA, CDR2 FQGTGA. The CDR3 is 15 amino acids.

The chain couples TRBV19 to TRBJ2-5; D is unresolved. The length of the CDR3 is 14 residues. Germline V gene sequence: CDR1 LNHDA, CDR2 SQIVND (reference sequence). V gave up 0 bases and J gave up 6 bases, with 11 bases separating them. The CDR3 sequence: CASSIDSSRQTQYF. The CDR3 DNA follows: TGTGCCAGTAGTATAGATAGTAGTAGGCAGACCCAGTACTTC.

The CDR3 DNA sequence: TGTGCCAGCAGTCCCCTACCTGGGGAGCAGTTCTTC. The encoded protein is CASSPLPGEQFF. V gene TRBV25-1 combines with J gene TRBJ2-1, with no clear D. CDR3 length: 12 amino acids. Per the germline V gene, CDR1 is MGHDK and CDR2 is SYGVNS. Trimming took 5 bases from V and 10 from J, leaving 12 bases between them.

The chain uses TRBV6-4 and TRBJ2-2; D is uncertain. Trimming took 4 bases from V and 4 from J, leaving 10 bases between them. CDR1 and CDR2 (germline): MRHNA, SNTAGT. CDR3 length: 14 amino acids. In DNA form, the CDR3 reads TGTGCCAGCAGTGCTCGTCCGGGCACCGGGGAGCTGTTTTTT. This codes for CASSARPGTGELFF.

This sequence joins TRBV27 and TRBJ1-2; maybe TRBD1 (5 bases). The V gene's germline CDR1 is MNHEY and CDR2 SMNVEV (reference sequence). V lost 3 bases, J lost 0 bases, and 8 bases lay in between. The CDR3 contains 14 residues. DNA of the CDR3: TGTGCCAGCAGTTTTGCAGGGCCTAACTATGGCTACACCTTC. This codes for CASSFAGPNYGYTF.

The chain is built from TRBV9 and TRBJ2-1; possibly TRBD1 or TRBD2 for D (5 bases each). This CDR3 has 15 residues. Germline V gene lookup returns CDR1 SGDLS and CDR2 YYNGEE. V lost 4 bases to trimming and J lost 1 base, with 12 bases between them. In DNA, the CDR3 is TGTGCCAGCAGCCTGGGGGAGTCATCCTACAATGAGCAGTTCTTC. Translated, it gives CASSLGESSYNEQFF.

The chain carries TRBV5-1 and TRBJ2-1, with 12 bases lining up with TRBD2. The CDR3 has 15 amino acids. The V gene's germline CDR1 is SGHRS and CDR2 YFSETQ. Trimming removed 4 bases from V and 5 bases from J; junction bases left unmatched: 4. The CDR3 coding sequence is TGCGCCAGCAGCCTGACTAGCGGGAGTAACAATGAGCAGTTCTTC. Translating gives CASSLTSGSNNEQFF.

This chain joins TRBV7-9 and TRBJ2-7; TRBD1 or TRBD2 may be the D gene (5 bases each). Looked up from germline, CDR1 is SEHNR and CDR2 is FQNEAQ (reference sequence). V was pared by 2 bases and J by 5 bases, with 19 bases between. This CDR3 spans 16 amino acids. The CDR3 nucleotides are TGTGCCAGCAGCTTAAGGGGTGTGGGGAGTTTCGACGAGCAGTACTTC. Amino acid sequence: CASSLRGVGSFDEQYF.

This clone has only one observation. V gene TRBV9 combines with J gene TRBJ2-6; D is uncertain. The CDR3 runs 16 residues. CDR1 is SGDLS and CDR2 is YYNGEE in the germline V gene. V dropped 3 bases and J dropped 0 bases, with 10 bases sitting between them. The CDR3 coding sequence is TGTGCCAGCAGCGCAACAATTGGCTCTGGGGCCAACGTCCTGACTTTC. It is translated as CASSATIGSGANVLTF.

In this sample, this clone turned up once. The chain joins TRBV10-3 to TRBJ1-2; weak D call: TRBD1 (6 bases). The CDR3 runs to 14 residues. Trimming took off 6 bases at V and 2 bases at J, with 13 bases between the two ends. The germline gives CDR1 ENHRY, CDR2 SYGVKD. This CDR3 reads CAISPEGGNYGYTF. The CDR3, as DNA: TGTGCCATCAGCCCTGAGGGGGGAAACTATGGCTACACCTTC.

The rearrangement joins TRBV4-2 to TRBJ1-2; 8 bases map to TRBD1. The CDR3 is 14 residues long. Germline assignment: CDR1 LGHNA and CDR2 YNFKEQ. Unmatched junction bases numbered 4, after V lost 1 base and J lost 6 bases. CDR3: CASSQAGGGDGYTF. The CDR3 DNA reads TGTGCCAGCAGCCAAGCAGGGGGCGGAGATGGCTACACCTTC.

This rearrangement joins TRBV13 to TRBJ2-1, with 13 positions matching TRBD2. Trimming took 4 bases from V and 9 from J; bases not matched to a gene: 3. There are 14 residues in the CDR3. Germline CDR1 reads PRHDT; CDR2 reads FYEKMQ (reference sequence). Here the CDR3 reads CASSYTSGRAEQFF. CDR3 nucleotide sequence: TGTGCCAGCAGCTACACTAGCGGGAGGGCTGAGCAGTTCTTC. The whole variable domain, filled in from reference TRBV13 and TRBJ2-1, reads AAGVIQSPRHLIKEKRETATLKCYPIPRHDTVYWYQQGPGQDPQFLISFYEKMQSDKGSIPDRFSAQQFSDYHSELNMSSLELGDSALYFCASSYTSGRAEQFFGPGTRLTVL.

The chain uses TRBV10-3 and TRBJ2-7; D remains ambiguous. Germline CDR1 reads ENHRY; CDR2 reads SYGVKD. The CDR3 consists of 15 residues. Trimming stripped 5 bases from V and 2 bases from J, with 16 bases between. The CDR3 sequence: CAISTGPPITYEQYF. CDR3 sequence (DNA): TGTGCCATCAGTACTGGGCCGCCGATAACCTACGAGCAGTACTTC.

The J gene is TRBJ2-2, the V gene TRBV11-2; D perhaps matches TRBD2 (6 bases). The V gene's germline CDR1 is SGHAT and CDR2 FQNNGV. V was clipped by 0 bases and J by 7 bases, with 18 bases between them. This CDR3 region has 17 residues. CDR3 region: CASSLDRGVLVVGELFF. The CDR3 nucleotides are TGTGCCAGCAGCTTAGATCGCGGGGTCTTGGTAGTCGGGGAGCTGTTTTTT. The full variable domain, its missing parts supplied by reference TRBV11-2 and TRBJ2-2, is EAGVAQSPRYKIIEKRQSVAFWCNPISGHATLYWYQQILGQGPKLLIQFQNNGVVDDSQLPKDRFSAERLKGVDSTLKIQPAKLEDSAVYLCASSLDRGVLVVGELFFGEGSRLTVL.

The sample holds one count of this clone. Written as DNA, the CDR3 is TGCGCCAGCAGTGACAGGGGGGTTACTGAAGCTTTCTTT. This codes for CASSDRGVTEAFF. The gene calls are TRBV10-1 and TRBJ1-1; 7 nucleotides match TRBD1. The junction had 3 bases not matched to a gene; V was cut back by 3 bases and J by 5 bases. The CDR3 is made up of 13 amino acids. Germline CDR1 and CDR2: WNHNN and SYGVQD (reference sequence).

The chain has TRBV5-4 and TRBJ2-7, with 10 bases fitting TRBD2. CDR1 SGHNT and CDR2 YYREEE come from the germline V gene (reference sequence). The V gene end was trimmed by 4 bases and the J gene end by 6 bases; junction bases not matched to a gene: 13. The CDR3 is made up of 16 amino acids. DNA of the CDR3: TGTGCCAGCAGCCCCGTCCAGCGGGAGGGGGAGGGCGAGCAGTACTTC. This codes for CASSPVQREGEGEQYF. The whole variable domain, remainder taken from reference TRBV5-4 and TRBJ2-7, is ETGVTQSPTHLIKTRGQQVTLRCSSQSGHNTVSWYQQALGQGPQFIFQYYREEENGRGNFPPRFSGLQFPNYSSELNVNALELDDSALYLCASSPVQREGEGEQYFGPGTRLTVT.

CDR3 DNA: TGTGCCAGCAGCCGGAATAGCGGATCATTCTACAATGAGCAGTTCTTC. Translating it yields CASSRNSGSFYNEQFF. The chain carries TRBV28 and TRBJ2-1; the D gene is possibly TRBD2 (6 bases). Trimming removed 6 bases at V and 3 bases at J, with 18 bases between. CDR1 and CDR2 from the germline V gene are MDHEN and SYDVKM. The CDR3 runs 16 residues.

CDR3 in DNA: TGTGCCAGCAGTTGGCTGTGGCAGTCTGGGGCCAACGTCCTGACTTTC. The encoded protein is CASSWLWQSGANVLTF. The chain uses TRBV6-5 and TRBJ2-6; D call uncertain. Germline CDR1 is MNHEY and CDR2 is SVGAGI. This CDR3 comprises 16 residues. Between the trimmed V and J ends, which lost 4 bases and 1 base, there was a span of 11 bases.

The chain recombines TRBV28 with TRBJ2-2; TRBD2 aligns across 12 bases. J gave up 1 base and V 11 bases, and 2 bases lay outside the gene matches. CDR3 size: 14 residues. Germline V gene lookup returns CDR1 MDHEN and CDR2 SYDVKM. The CDR3: CASGLAGNTGELFF. The CDR3 region has the DNA TGTGCCTCGGGACTAGCGGGGAACACCGGGGAGCTGTTTTTT.

The V gene is TRBV6-5, the J gene TRBJ1-1; possible D gene TRBD1, 6 bases. Trimming took off 7 bases at V and 2 bases at J, with 11 bases between the two ends. This CDR3 region has 13 residues. CDR1 and CDR2 from the germline V gene are MNHEY and SVGAGI. The CDR3 DNA is TGTGCCAGCACTAGGACAGCCAACACTGAAGCTTTCTTT. It is translated as CASTRTANTEAFF.

This chain uses TRBV27 with TRBJ1-2; D possibly corresponds to TRBD1 (6 bases). Trimming pared 5 bases from V and 0 bases from J, leaving 13 bases between. Germline V gene lookup returns CDR1 MNHEY and CDR2 SMNVEV (reference sequence). This CDR3 spans 15 amino acids. CDR3 sequence (DNA): TGTGCCAGCAGTCCTATTACAGGGTCTAACTATGGCTACACCTTC. This sequence encodes CASSPITGSNYGYTF.

This clone was seen a few times. The chain recombines TRBV4-1 with TRBJ2-7; 7 positions match TRBD2. From germline, CDR1 is MGHRA and CDR2 YSYEKL. This CDR3 has 16 amino acids. The V gene end was trimmed by 5 bases and the J gene end by 5 bases; junction bases not matched to a gene: 15. This CDR3 is CASSSLGRESVHEQYF. DNA for the CDR3: TGCGCCAGCAGCAGCTTGGGGCGGGAGAGTGTTCACGAGCAGTACTTC.